The 32 T cell receptor beta chains in this list originate from one sample, sequenced in a study of technical replicates of blood from a few donors. Libraries were prepared by immunoSEQ multiplex PCR; TCRdb keeps only in-frame clonotypes and omits some of them. The table shows 60,000 to 90,000 clones, with approximately 93% occurring only once. The sample comprised T cells isolated from PBMCs. The source is a human donor in good health.

V gene TRBV11-3 combines with J gene TRBJ2-1, with D unresolved. This CDR3 has 15 residues. Germline V CDR1 and CDR2: SGHNT, YENEEA. Trimming left V 0 bases short and J 2 bases short, with 8 bases between. This CDR3 reads CASSLDRGPYNEQFF. In nucleotides, the CDR3 is TGTGCCAGCAGCTTAGATCGTGGGCCCTACAATGAGCAGTTCTTC.

The chain uses TRBV6-5 and TRBJ2-7; 10 nucleotides agree with TRBD1. Germline loops: CDR1 MNHEY, CDR2 SVGAGI. This CDR3 contains 16 residues. The V and J ends lost 0 bases and 3 bases, in that order; junction bases with no gene match: 5. The CDR3 DNA sequence: TGTGCCAGCAGTTACTCGACTGGGGACAGGGGCTACGAGCAGTACTTC. This codes for CASSYSTGDRGYEQYF.

This clone was observed a few times. This chain uses TRBV11-2 with TRBJ1-2; 7 bases map to TRBD1. CDR1 and CDR2 (germline): SGHAT, FQNNGV. The CDR3 sequence is 15 residues long. Trimming removed 3 bases from V and 5 bases from J; junction bases left unmatched: 9. CDR3 DNA: TGTGCCAGCAGCTTCTTTCCCCGGGACAGTTATGGCTACACCTTC. This encodes CASSFFPRDSYGYTF.

This chain joins TRBV5-1 and TRBJ1-1; 9 positions match TRBD1. CDR3 length: 13 residues. Germline-derived CDR1 and CDR2 are SGHRS and YFSETQ. V lost 6 bases to trimming and J lost 6 bases; unmatched junction nucleotides: 6. CDR3 amino acids: CASTYTGGSEAFF. CDR3 bases: TGCGCCAGCACATACACAGGGGGCTCTGAAGCTTTCTTT.

This sequence joins TRBV28 and TRBJ2-5; no clear D gene. The germline V gene encodes CDR1 MDHEN and CDR2 SYDVKM. The CDR3 contains 15 residues. The V end lost 5 bases, the J end lost 5 bases, and 18 bases lay between the germline ends. The CDR3 DNA reads TGTGCCAGCAGTAAGTTGGGTCCCACGCGGGAGACCCAGTACTTC. Amino acids: CASSKLGPTRETQYF.

This rearrangement joins TRBV19 to TRBJ2-1, with TRBD2 as a possible D gene (6 bases). V lost 4 bases and J lost 3, with 13 bases in between. CDR1 LNHDA and CDR2 SQIVND come from the germline V gene (reference sequence). This CDR3 region has 15 residues. This chain's CDR3 is CASSTRRDLYNEQFF. In DNA form, the CDR3 reads TGTGCCAGTAGTACCCGGCGGGATCTCTACAATGAGCAGTTCTTC. The full variable domain, in which reference TRBV19 and TRBJ2-1 provide the parts outside the CDR3, is DGGITQSPKYLFRKEGQNVTLSCEQNLNHDAMYWYRQDPGQGLRLIYYSQIVNDFQKGDIAEGYSVSREKKESFPLTVTSAQKNPTAFYLCASSTRRDLYNEQFFGPGTRLTVL.

The chain is built from TRBV5-1 and TRBJ2-7; 8 positions match TRBD2. Germline CDR1 reads SGHRS; CDR2 reads YFSETQ. CDR3 length: 14 residues. V trimming: 4 bases; J trimming: 3 bases; junction bases outside the gene matches: 6. CDR3: CASSPGTRGYEQYF. As DNA, the CDR3 is TGCGCCAGCAGCCCCGGGACTAGGGGCTACGAGCAGTACTTC.

The chain uses TRBV30 and TRBJ2-7; D is unclear. Germline-derived CDR1 and CDR2 are GTSNPN and SVGIG (reference sequence). The CDR3 consists of 13 residues. Between the trimmed V and J ends, which lost 2 bases and 0 bases, there was a span of 8 bases. CDR3 sequence: CAWSPGYSYEQYF. In DNA, the CDR3 is TGTGCCTGGAGTCCGGGTTACTCCTACGAGCAGTACTTC. Combining the CDR3 with reference TRBV30 and TRBJ2-7 gives the whole variable domain SQTIHQWPATLVQPVGSPLSLECTVEGTSNPNLYWYRQAAGRGLQLLFYSVGIGQISSEVPQNLSASRPQDRQFILSSKKLLLSDSGFYLCAWSPGYSYEQYFGPGTRLTVT.

This chain uses TRBV25-1 with TRBJ2-7; 8 positions match TRBD1. CDR1 MGHDK and CDR2 SYGVNS come from the germline V gene. J lost 5 bases, V lost 4 bases, and 10 bases had no gene match. The CDR3 is 15 amino acids. The CDR3 sequence: CASSADREKENEQYF. CDR3 nucleotide sequence: TGTGCCAGCAGTGCGGACAGGGAGAAAGAGAACGAGCAGTACTTC.

V and J are TRBV18 and TRBJ2-2; TRBD2 agrees at 10 bases. CDR1 and CDR2 from the germline V gene are KGHSH and LQKENI. This CDR3 region has 20 residues. The J segment lost 0 bases and the V segment lost 4 bases, leaving 14 bases of the junction unmatched. CDR3 sequence (DNA): TGTGCCAGCTCACTGTTTGCTGGCCTAGCGGGAGAGACGAACACCGGGGAGCTGTTTTTT. Translation: CASSLFAGLAGETNTGELFF.

This sequence joins TRBV10-2 and TRBJ2-7; 8 bases are a match to TRBD1. This CDR3 is 13 amino acids long. Germline CDR1 WSHSY, CDR2 SAAADI. The V segment lost 5 bases and the J segment 3 bases; nucleotides outside the gene matches: 3. CDR3: CASSRDRGYEQYF. CDR3 coding DNA: TGCGCCAGCAGTCGAGACAGGGGCTACGAGCAGTACTTC.

The CDR3 DNA reads as TGTGCCAGTAGTATATCGCCGGGGAATCAGCCCCAGCATTTT. As protein: CASSISPGNQPQHF. This chain uses TRBV19 with TRBJ1-5; no reliable D call. V lost 2 bases and J 4 bases, leaving 9 bases between the germline ends. The CDR3 loop spans 14 amino acids. The germline gives CDR1 LNHDA, CDR2 SQIVND (reference sequence).

This chain links TRBV6-5 with TRBJ2-1; TRBD2 agrees at 11 bases. The J segment lost 6 bases and the V segment lost 9 bases, leaving 4 bases of the junction unmatched. The CDR3 length is 13 residues. The germline CDR1 and CDR2 sequences are MNHEY and SVGAGI. The CDR3 here is CASTSGRGNEQFF. The CDR3 DNA follows: TGTGCCAGTACTAGCGGGAGAGGCAATGAGCAGTTCTTC.

This clone showed up just a few times. The chain couples TRBV18 to TRBJ2-2; the match to TRBD1 covers 9 bases. V lost 1 base to trimming and J lost 4 bases; unmatched junction nucleotides: 7. The CDR3 runs to 17 residues. Germline CDR1 reads KGHSH; CDR2 reads LQKENI. In DNA form, the CDR3 reads TGTGCCAGCTCACCACGAGGGACAGGGCCGGGCACCGGGGAGCTGTTTTTT. Translating it yields CASSPRGTGPGTGELFF. Full variable domain (missing parts from reference TRBV18 and TRBJ2-2): NAGVMQNPRHLVRRRGQEARLRCSPMKGHSHVYWYRQLPEEGLKFMVYLQKENIIDESGMPKERFSAEFPKEGPSILRIQQVVRGDSAAYFCASSPRGTGPGTGELFFGEGSRLTVL.

The chain links TRBV13 to TRBJ2-2; the D is unclear. CDR1 is PRHDT and CDR2 is FYEKMQ in the germline V gene (reference sequence). The length of the CDR3 is 15 residues. V gave up 0 bases and J gave up 6 bases, with 11 bases separating them. The CDR3 spells CASSLGIDTAGELFF. The CDR3 DNA reads as TGTGCCAGCAGCTTAGGCATAGATACAGCCGGGGAGCTGTTTTTT. The full variable domain, its missing parts supplied by reference TRBV13 and TRBJ2-2, is AAGVIQSPRHLIKEKRETATLKCYPIPRHDTVYWYQQGPGQDPQFLISFYEKMQSDKGSIPDRFSAQQFSDYHSELNMSSLELGDSALYFCASSLGIDTAGELFFGEGSRLTVL.

This chain uses TRBV4-2 with TRBJ1-1, with D possibly matching TRBD1 (6 bases). CDR3 length: 15 amino acids. The V end was cut by 4 bases, the J end by 1 base, with 13 bases between. Germline V CDR1 and CDR2: LGHNA, YNFKEQ. CDR3 loop: CASSPGQNKNTEAFF. The CDR3 nucleotides read TGTGCCAGCAGCCCCGGACAGAACAAGAACACTGAAGCTTTCTTT.

This sequence joins TRBV25-1 and TRBJ2-3; no definite D call. Germline lookup yields CDR1 MGHDK and CDR2 SYGVNS. V shed 9 bases and J shed 7 bases, with 14 bases lying between them. This CDR3 spans 12 amino acids. The CDR3 coding sequence is TGTGCCAGTGGGTGGGCCGGTAATACGCAGTATTTT. Translated, it gives CASGWAGNTQYF. The variable domain in full, with the rest retrieved from reference TRBV25-1 and TRBJ2-3, is EADIYQTPRYLVIGTGKKITLECSQTMGHDKMYWYQQDPGMELHLIHYSYGVNSTEKGDLSSESTVSRIRTEHFPLTLESARPSHTSQYLCASGWAGNTQYFGPGTRLTVL.

The CDR3 here is CASSLERGNTEAFF. The CDR3 region has the DNA TGCGCCAGCAGCTTGGAGCGGGGAAACACTGAAGCTTTCTTT. J is TRBJ1-1 and V is TRBV5-1; D ambiguous. V lost 0 bases and J lost 2, with 8 bases in between. Germline V gives CDR1 SGHRS, CDR2 YFSETQ. CDR3 length: 14 amino acids.

This clone came up once. J is TRBJ2-7 and V is TRBV11-1, with 10 nucleotides matching TRBD1. Looked up from germline, CDR1 is SGHAT and CDR2 is FQDESV (reference sequence). Trimming took 5 bases from V and 1 from J; bases not matched to a gene: 5. The CDR3 has 15 amino acids. In DNA form, the CDR3 reads TGTGCCAGCAGCGCCCGGGACAGGGGATCCTACGAGCAGTACTTC. Its protein is CASSARDRGSYEQYF.

J is TRBJ1-2 and V is TRBV29-1; tentatively, D is TRBD1 (6 bases). In germline, CDR1 is SQVTM, CDR2 ANQGSEA. V was cut by 4 bases and J by 0 bases, with 12 bases left in between. This CDR3 is built from 14 residues. CDR3 protein: CSVAPRTANYGYTF. The CDR3 DNA reads as TGCAGCGTTGCGCCGAGGACAGCTAACTATGGCTACACCTTC.

The rearrangement links TRBV19 to TRBJ2-7; TRBD1 matches at 9 bases. There are 12 residues in the CDR3. Germline CDR1 LNHDA, CDR2 SQIVND (reference sequence). The V segment lost 8 bases and the J segment 2 bases; nucleotides outside the gene matches: 1. CDR3: CASRTGAYEQYF. In DNA form, the CDR3 reads TGTGCCAGTCGGACAGGGGCCTACGAGCAGTACTTC.

This rearrangement joins TRBV6-5 to TRBJ1-1; a possible D gene is TRBD1 (5 bases). CDR1 is MNHEY, CDR2 SVGAGI, per germline. The CDR3 covers 15 residues. Trimming removed 4 bases at V and 2 bases at J, with 14 bases between. This CDR3 reads CASSSIAGRNTEAFF. CDR3 DNA sequence: TGTGCCAGCAGTTCCATCGCAGGGCGAAACACTGAAGCTTTCTTT.

This clone came up once. The chain is built from TRBV30 and TRBJ1-4, with D possibly matching TRBD1 (6 bases). Germline loops: CDR1 GTSNPN, CDR2 SVGIG (reference sequence). CDR3 length: 16 residues. V dropped 3 bases and J dropped 3 bases, with 17 bases sitting between them. The DNA of the CDR3 is TGTGCCTGGAGACAGGGCCTTTACCCGGCTAATGAAAAACTGTTTTTT. It encodes CAWRQGLYPANEKLFF.

The V gene is TRBV5-4, the J gene TRBJ2-5; D not certain. The germline gives CDR1 SGHNT, CDR2 YYREEE (reference sequence). The CDR3 runs 14 residues. V shed 4 bases and J shed 4 bases, with 14 bases lying between them. CDR3 nucleotide sequence: TGTGCCAGCAGCCAGCAAGGAGAATCAGAGACCCAGTACTTC. Protein product: CASSQQGESETQYF.

This chain connects TRBV28 to TRBJ1-4; 7 nucleotides match TRBD1. The CDR3 is 15 residues long. Germline CDR1 reads MDHEN; CDR2 reads SYDVKM. The V and J ends lost 4 bases and 5 bases, in that order; junction bases with no gene match: 7. The CDR3 region has the DNA TGTGCCAGCAGTTCACCGGGACAGTTAAATGAAAAACTGTTTTTT. Translation: CASSSPGQLNEKLFF. Filled out from reference TRBV28 and TRBJ1-4, the complete variable domain reads DVKVTQSSRYLVKRTGEKVFLECVQDMDHENMFWYRQDPGLGLRLIYFSYDVKMKEKGDIPEGYSVSREKKERFSLILESASTNQTSMYLCASSSPGQLNEKLFFGSGTQLSVL.

The J gene is TRBJ2-7, the V gene TRBV15, with 8 nucleotides matching TRBD1. The length of the CDR3 is 14 residues. CDR1 and CDR2 (germline): LNHNV, YYDKDF (reference sequence). Losses at the gene ends were 5 bases for V and 4 bases for J; bases not matched to a gene: 7. The CDR3 loop is CATSAGTGGYEQYF. The CDR3 DNA follows: TGTGCCACCAGCGCCGGGACAGGAGGTTACGAGCAGTACTTC.

This chain connects TRBV7-6 to TRBJ2-3; 8 nucleotides match TRBD1. V shed 4 bases and J 7 bases; nucleotides not matched to a gene: 7. The germline CDR1 and CDR2 sequences are SGHVS and FNYEAQ. The CDR3 length is 14 residues. The CDR3 reads CASSSGTGVNTQYF. CDR3 nucleotides: TGTGCCAGCAGCTCCGGGACAGGAGTTAATACGCAGTATTTT.

J is TRBJ2-3 and V is TRBV5-6; no firm D call. Germline V gene data show CDR1 as SGHDT and CDR2 as YYEEEE. The CDR3 covers 13 residues. The V gene lost 0 bases and the J gene lost 2 bases, with 4 bases spanning the gap. CDR3 nucleotide sequence: TGTGCCAGCAGCTTGGGACACACAGATACGCAGTATTTT. Its protein product is CASSLGHTDTQYF.

This chain uses TRBV19 with TRBJ1-2; 10 bases align to TRBD1. Per germline, CDR1 LNHDA and CDR2 SQIVND (reference sequence). V was clipped by 6 bases and J by 2 bases; unmatched bases: 3. CDR3 size: 14 residues. The CDR3 spells CASSLGQGNYGYTF. DNA for the CDR3: TGTGCCAGTAGCTTGGGACAGGGGAACTATGGCTACACCTTC.

This chain connects TRBV5-6 to TRBJ2-7, with D possibly TRBD1 on 6 matching bases. The CDR3 extends over 15 amino acids. CDR1 SGHDT and CDR2 YYEEEE come from the germline V gene. Trimming cost V 2 bases and J 2 bases, with 14 bases left between them. CDR3 DNA: TGTGCCAGCAGCTTATGGGGGCGCGGACCCTACGAGCAGTACTTC. Protein product: CASSLWGRGPYEQYF.

This rearrangement joins TRBV6-6 to TRBJ1-2; unclear D gene. V was pared by 0 bases and J by 8 bases, with 16 bases between. The CDR3 sequence is 15 residues long. Germline CDR1 and CDR2: MNHNY and SVGAGI (reference sequence). DNA for the CDR3: TGTGCCAGCAGTTACTCGAGTACGGGGTTCGAGGGCTACACCTTC. This translates into CASSYSSTGFEGYTF.

This chain uses TRBV11-3 with TRBJ1-2, with D tentatively TRBD1 (5 bases). The ends were cut back, 4 bases at V and 8 bases at J, with 17 bases in the middle. The CDR3 is 14 amino acids. Germline CDR1 reads SGHNT; CDR2 reads YENEEA. In DNA, the CDR3 is TGTGCCAGCAGCTCCCGACCTGGACAATACGGCTACACCTTC. It codes for CASSSRPGQYGYTF.